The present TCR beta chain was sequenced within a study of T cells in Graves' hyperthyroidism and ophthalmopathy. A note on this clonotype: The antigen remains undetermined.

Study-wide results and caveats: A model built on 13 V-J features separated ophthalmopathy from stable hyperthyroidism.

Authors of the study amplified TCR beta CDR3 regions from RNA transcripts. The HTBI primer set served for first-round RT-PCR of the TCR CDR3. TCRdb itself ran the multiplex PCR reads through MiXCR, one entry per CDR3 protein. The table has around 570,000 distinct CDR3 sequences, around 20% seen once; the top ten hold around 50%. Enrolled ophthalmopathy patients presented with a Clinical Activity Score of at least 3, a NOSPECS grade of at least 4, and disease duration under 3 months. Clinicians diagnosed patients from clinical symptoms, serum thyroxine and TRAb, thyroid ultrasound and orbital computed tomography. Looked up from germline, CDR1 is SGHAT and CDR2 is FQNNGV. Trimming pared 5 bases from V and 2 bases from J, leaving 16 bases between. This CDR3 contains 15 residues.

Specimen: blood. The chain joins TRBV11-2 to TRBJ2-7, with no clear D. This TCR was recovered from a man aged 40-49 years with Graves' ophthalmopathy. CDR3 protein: CASSLWDSRTYEQYF. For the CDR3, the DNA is TGTGCCAGCAGCCTTTGGGATAGCAGGACCTACGAGCAGTACTTC.